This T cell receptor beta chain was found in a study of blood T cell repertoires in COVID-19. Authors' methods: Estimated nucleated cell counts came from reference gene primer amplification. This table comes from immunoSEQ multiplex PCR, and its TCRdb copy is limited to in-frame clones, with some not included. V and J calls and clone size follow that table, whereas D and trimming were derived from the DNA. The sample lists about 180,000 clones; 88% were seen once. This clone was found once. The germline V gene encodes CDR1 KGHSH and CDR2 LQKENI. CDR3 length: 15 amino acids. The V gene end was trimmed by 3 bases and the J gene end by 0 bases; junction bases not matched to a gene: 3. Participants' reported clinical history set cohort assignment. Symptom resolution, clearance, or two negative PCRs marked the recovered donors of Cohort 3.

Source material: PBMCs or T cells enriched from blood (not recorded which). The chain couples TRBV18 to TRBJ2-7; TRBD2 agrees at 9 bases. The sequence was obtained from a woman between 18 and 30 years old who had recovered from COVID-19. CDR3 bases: TGTGCCAGCTCACCTCGCGGGGGGGCCTCCTACGAGCAGTACTTC. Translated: CASSPRGGASYEQYF.